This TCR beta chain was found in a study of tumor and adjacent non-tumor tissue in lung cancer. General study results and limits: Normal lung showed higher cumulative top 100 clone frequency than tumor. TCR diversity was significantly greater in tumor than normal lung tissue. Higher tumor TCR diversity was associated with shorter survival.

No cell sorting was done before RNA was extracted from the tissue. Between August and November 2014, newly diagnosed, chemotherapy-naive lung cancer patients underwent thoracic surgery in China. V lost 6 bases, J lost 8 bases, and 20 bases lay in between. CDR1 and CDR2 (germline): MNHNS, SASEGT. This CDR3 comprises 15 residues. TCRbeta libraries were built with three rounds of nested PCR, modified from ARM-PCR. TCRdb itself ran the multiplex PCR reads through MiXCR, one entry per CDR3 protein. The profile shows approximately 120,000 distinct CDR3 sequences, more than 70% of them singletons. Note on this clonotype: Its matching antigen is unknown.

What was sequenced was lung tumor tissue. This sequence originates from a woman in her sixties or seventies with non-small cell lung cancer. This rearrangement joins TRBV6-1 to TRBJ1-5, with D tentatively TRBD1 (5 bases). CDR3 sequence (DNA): TGTGCCAGCAGGGAATGCTCCGTCAGGGAAGAGCCCCAGCATTTT. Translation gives CASRECSVREEPQHF.